The 3 T cell receptor beta chains below come from one sample, sequenced in a study of blood T cell repertoires in COVID-19. Some clones are missing from TCRdb's copy, which holds only in-frame ones; the method was immunoSEQ multiplex PCR. Here the sample spans 140,000 to 150,000 clones, 88% being singletons. The source material was peripheral blood. The receptors come from a man aged 65 to 85 with acute or convalescent COVID-19.

V and J are TRBV27 and TRBJ2-1; TRBD2 might be the D (5 bases). The length of the CDR3 is 16 residues. The V end was cut by 7 bases, the J end by 1 base, with 17 bases between. Looked up from germline, CDR1 is MNHEY and CDR2 is SMNVEV (reference sequence). CDR3 residues: CASNHFAGLSYNEQFF. The CDR3 DNA reads as TGTGCCAGCAACCACTTTGCAGGACTTTCCTACAATGAGCAGTTCTTC.

The gene calls are TRBV15 and TRBJ1-4; D gene ambiguous. The CDR3 is 14 residues long. Germline CDR1 and CDR2: LNHNV and YYDKDF (reference sequence). Trimming removed 5 bases from V and 4 bases from J, with 11 bases in between. CDR3 protein: CATSLGQYNEKLFF. The CDR3 DNA reads TGTGCCACCAGCTTGGGCCAGTATAATGAAAAACTGTTTTTT.

The rearrangement links TRBV9 to TRBJ2-5, with 7 nucleotides matching TRBD1. The trim removed 0 bases at V and 1 base at J, leaving 3 bases unmatched. There are 15 residues in the CDR3. Germline CDR1 SGDLS, CDR2 YYNGEE. In DNA, the CDR3 is TGTGCCAGCAGCGTAGAGGGGGACAGCCAAGAGACCCAGTACTTC. Translation gives CASSVEGDSQETQYF.